The T cell receptor beta chain under discussion was sequenced for a study of cytomegalovirus exposure and HLA in healthy donors. Study-level information: Previous work identified roughly 120 million unique TCR beta sequences from 150 million to 200 million T cells.

The PCR used 60 Vbeta and 13 Jbeta primers. Method: immunoSEQ multiplex PCR; TCRdb's copy keeps in-frame clones and lacks some. The sample contains 110,000 to 150,000 clones, approximately 80% of which appear only once. This CDR3 is built from 14 residues. Germline assignment: CDR1 MNHNS and CDR2 SASEGT. The ends lost 6 bases at V and 10 bases at J; junction bases unmatched: 12. This clone was seen only once. The antigen is not known. Study observations and caveats: Reported performance of the classifier showed diagnosis of cytomegalovirus status with high specificity and sensitivity. Further analysis was carried out later, and it showed several of the most significant clusters appearing linked to common viral pathogens. Immune exposure information comprised only CMV serostatus.

V is TRBV6-1 and J is TRBJ1-2, with 9 nucleotides matching TRBD1. This sequence originates from a woman between 18 and 29 years old in good health and CMV-seropositive. Sequencing was done on a sample of PBMCs. As DNA, the CDR3 is TGTGCCAGCAGGCCCTGGGGACAGGGAGAGGACTACACCTTC. This sequence encodes CASRPWGQGEDYTF.